This T cell receptor (beta chain) comes out of a study of blood T cell repertoires in COVID-19 (TCRdb year 2020). Regarding the complete study: Samples from collaborators originated in the United States, Italy and Spain and spanned both the acute and convalescent phases of COVID-19. The material from the prospective study consisted of cDNA or gDNA derived from T cells, B-cell-depleted T cells, or PBMCs. The dataset comprised deeply sampled blood TCRbeta repertoires from subjects exposed to, actively infected with, or recovered from COVID-19. A freely available public database, intended as a resource for researchers studying the immune response to SARS-CoV-2, is where the repertoires were released. Samples came from the ongoing ImmuneRACE study (first 160 participants) plus 1,254 subjects from 6 global collaborators. The sample metadata nearly always contained a de-identified subject ID, COVID-19 status, age in years and sex. Where available, HLA class I and class II types were taken from metadata supplied by the sample provider and were not determined by assay-based typing. Overall results and qualifications from the work: The amount of clinical and demographic metadata varied by source and participant and was provided uncurated.

Whole blood was collected in K2EDTA tubes by collaborating institutions according to the institutions' own protocols. For TCRbeta analysis, collaborators shipped samples in one of three forms: frozen whole blood, isolated PBMCs, or DNA extracted from either of those sample types. The CDR3 spans 15 residues, from the cysteine through the phenylalanine. Of the read, only the CDR3 DNA is kept; its 45 bases are in frame from base 1. The germline V end is reduced by 0 bases and the J end by 8 bases; junction bases left unmatched: 9. For CDR1 and CDR2, the germline V gene lists MGHRA and YSYEKL. Worth noting for this clone: Its cognate antigen has yet to be identified. It has no much larger one-base neighbor in the sample; base qualities were not kept.

The immunoSEQ Assay, a bias-controlled multiplex PCR, was used to amplify TCRbeta CDR3 regions from genomic DNA. The study's processing was this. Within the assay, amplification of reference gene primers was used to estimate how many nucleated cells each sample contained. To quantify the absolute abundance of each unique TCRbeta CDR3 rearrangement, sequence reads were collapsed and filtered. For each sample, productive Simpson clonality was calculated as the square root of Simpson's diversity index across productive rearrangements. TCRdb holds this immuneACCESS table with in-frame rearrangements only. Some clones are missing; in checked studies, unresolved V genes explain under half, and the rest has no known cause. That table gives V, J and clone size, and the DNA gave D and trimming. In this sample the table shows 100,000 to 150,000 clones, about 85% of which occur a single time. The top ten hold about 6.9% of the sample.

Sequencing was performed on peripheral blood. The sequence derives from a man aged 80 or over with active or convalescent COVID-19. This chain joins TRBV4-1 to TRBJ1-2, with TRBD1 matching 7 junction bases. The CDR3 protein sequence reads: CASSQEKGAGAGYTF. The nucleotides are TGCGCCAGCAGCCAAGAAAAGGGGGCAGGGGCAGGCTACACCTTC.